This TCR beta chain is from a study of shared T cell receptors in the human thymus. The CDR3 sequence is 15 residues long. Germline V lookup: CDR1 SGHTA, CDR2 FQGNSA. Trimming pared 1 base from V and 2 bases from J, leaving 9 bases between. Repertoires were generated with immunoSEQ multiplex PCR, while TCRdb's copy carries only in-frame clones and drops some. There are under 450,000 clones in the sample; about 95% occur only once, and approximately 0.02% lies in the top ten. The sequence was collected from a human donor. Source material: thymocytes. V usage is TRBV7-2 and J usage is TRBJ2-1; D call uncertain. The CDR3 region is CASSLESGAYNEQFF. For the CDR3, the DNA is TGTGCCAGCAGCTTAGAGTCAGGTGCCTACAATGAGCAGTTCTTC.